Each of the 28 T cell receptor beta chains below was sequenced from the same sample in a study of blood T cells in healthy people across ages. Sample-barcoded 5' priming and a J-beta primer mix drove a second PCR of about 6 to 12 cycles. One entry per CDR3 protein, called by TCRdb with MiXCR from the 5' RACE reads. The sample has 600,000 to 850,000 distinct CDR3 sequences; more than 40% are singletons. The sample was blood. The source is a woman in her sixties in good health.

This clonotype has only a few counts. The V gene is TRBV3-1, the J gene TRBJ2-4, with D possibly being TRBD2 (7 bases). Germline V gives CDR1 LGHDT, CDR2 YNNKEL (reference sequence). V lost 4 bases to trimming and J lost 8 bases, with 9 bases between them. The CDR3 is made up of 12 amino acids. The CDR3 sequence: CASSLGGDIQYF. The CDR3 bases are TGTGCCAGCAGCCTAGGGGGGGACATTCAGTACTTC.

This clonotype was seen a few times. The chain carries TRBV5-1 and TRBJ1-5; D uncertain. CDR1 is SGHRS, CDR2 YFSETQ, per germline. The CDR3 length is 13 residues. The V and J ends lost 3 bases and 3 bases respectively, with 7 bases between them. The CDR3 DNA is TGCGCCAGCAGCTCTGGGGACAATCAGCCCCAGCATTTT. It encodes CASSSGDNQPQHF.

This clonotype was picked up many times. This sequence joins TRBV29-1 and TRBJ2-3; 8 nucleotides match TRBD2. CDR3 length: 15 amino acids. The junction had 10 bases not matched to a gene; V was cut back by 1 base and J by 7 bases. Germline V gene lookup returns CDR1 SQVTM and CDR2 ANQGSEA. CDR3 in amino acids: CSVEGMWAGGNTQYF. The CDR3, as DNA: TGCAGCGTTGAAGGGATGTGGGCGGGAGGAAATACGCAGTATTTT.

The chain has TRBV9 and TRBJ1-6, with 7 bases that match TRBD1. Trimming at V came to 5 bases and at J to 10 bases, leaving 6 bases not matched to a gene. Germline values: CDR1 SGDLS, CDR2 YYNGEE. CDR3 length: 13 residues. The CDR3 region has the DNA TGTGCCAGCAGTGCTATGGGACAGTCACCCCTCCACTTT. Its protein product is CASSAMGQSPLHF.

As regards this clonotype: Germline is not matched at one junction end, which may reflect a read error. The chain couples TRBV7-8 to TRBJ2-7; D is perhaps TRBD2 (6 bases). This CDR3 comprises 16 residues. The V gene's germline CDR1 is SGHVS and CDR2 FQNEAQ. CDR3 DNA sequence: TGTGCCAGCAGCTTTATCAGCGGGCCACTTTCCTACGGGCAGTACTTC. Amino acid sequence: CASSFISGPLSYGQYF.

This clonotype showed up many times. The CDR3 coding sequence is TGCAGTGCTAGAGATAGGGACAGAACCTACGAGCAGTACTTC. Residues: CSARDRDRTYEQYF. This chain joins TRBV20-1 and TRBJ2-7, with 7 bases lining up with TRBD1. CDR3 length: 14 residues. Trimming took 0 bases from V and 2 from J; bases not matched to a gene: 4. Germline lookup yields CDR1 DFQATT and CDR2 SNEGSKA (reference sequence).

The chain combines TRBV14 with TRBJ1-2; 8 nucleotides match TRBD1. Germline CDR1 is SGHDN and CDR2 is FVKESK. The V gene end was trimmed by 1 base and the J gene end by 3 bases; junction bases not matched to a gene: 1. This CDR3 is built from 14 residues. The CDR3 is CASSQGQGYYGYTF. The DNA for the CDR3 is TGTGCCAGCAGCCAAGGACAGGGGTACTATGGCTACACCTTC.

A note on this clonotype: At one end the junction does not follow the germline gene, possibly because of a read error. The rearrangement joins TRBV5-5 to TRBJ2-7; tentatively, D is TRBD1 (6 bases). This CDR3 has 15 amino acids. The V gene's germline CDR1 is SGHKS and CDR2 YYEKEE (reference sequence). The CDR3 spells CASSSVGGTPYAQYF. CDR3 nucleotides: TGTGCCAGCAGCTCTGTGGGTGGGACACCTTACGCGCAGTACTTC. Supplemented by reference TRBV5-5 and TRBJ2-7, the full variable domain reads DAGVTQSPTHLIKTRGQQVTLRCSPISGHKSVSWYQQVLGQGPQFIFQYYEKEERGRGNFPDRFSARQFPNYSSELNVNALLLGDSALYLCASSSVGGTPYAQYFGPGTRLTVT.

The J gene is TRBJ2-1, the V gene TRBV19, with 8 bases fitting TRBD1. The length of the CDR3 is 15 residues. Per the germline V gene, CDR1 is LNHDA and CDR2 is SQIVND (reference sequence). V lost 6 bases and J lost 9; bases outside the gene matches: 13. The CDR3 coding sequence is TGTGCCAGTAGGGAGGACAGGGTATTGATCAGTGAGCAGTTCTTC. Translating it yields CASREDRVLISEQFF.

As DNA, the CDR3 is TGTGCCAGCAGCTTAGGGTCGGGTCGAAGTTGGGGAGAGCAGTACTTC. It translates to CASSLGSGRSWGEQYF. J is TRBJ2-5 and V is TRBV7-9, with a tentative D call TRBD2 (5 bases). V was trimmed by 1 base and J by 11 bases, leaving 23 bases between them. In germline, CDR1 is SEHNR, CDR2 FQNEAQ (reference sequence). The CDR3 is 16 amino acids.

V is TRBV6-2 or TRBV6-3 and J is TRBJ1-5; TRBD1 is a possible D gene (6 bases). V lost 7 bases to trimming and J lost 4 bases, with 14 bases between them. The CDR3 contains 14 residues. Germline values: CDR1 MNHEY, CDR2 SVGEGT. CDR3 region: CASMGTGPNQPQHF. The CDR3, as DNA: TGTGCCAGCATGGGAACAGGGCCAAATCAGCCCCAGCATTTT.

The chain carries TRBV5-1 and TRBJ2-5; 7 bases line up with TRBD1. Judging by the DNA end, TRBJ2-7 fits better; the J call may be wrong. Germline V gene data show CDR1 as SGHRS and CDR2 as YFSETQ. The CDR3 extends over 14 amino acids. The CDR3 sequence is CASSLARGSYEQYF. CDR3 nucleotide sequence: TGCGCCAGCAGCTTAGCCAGGGGGTCCTACGAGCAGTACTTC.

The chain recombines TRBV20-1 with TRBJ1-3; no clear D. CDR1 DFQATT and CDR2 SNEGSKA come from the germline V gene (reference sequence). The CDR3 is 15 amino acids. Trimming pared 1 base from V and 0 bases from J, leaving 10 bases between. CDR3 protein: CSARGRSSSGNTIYF. The CDR3 DNA follows: TGCAGTGCTAGAGGAAGGTCCAGCTCTGGAAACACCATATATTTT.

This clonotype has just one count. V usage is TRBV5-1 and J usage is TRBJ2-5, with no clear D. In germline, CDR1 is SGHRS, CDR2 YFSETQ. V lost 2 bases, J lost 5 bases, and 16 bases lay in between. The CDR3 contains 15 residues. The chain's CDR3 is CASSFEKGVWETQYF. CDR3 bases: TGCGCCAGCAGCTTTGAGAAGGGTGTATGGGAGACCCAGTACTTC.

The J gene is TRBJ1-2, the V gene TRBV30; the D gene is possibly TRBD1 (5 bases). This CDR3 has 12 residues. Trimming left V 2 bases short and J 6 bases short, with 10 bases between. The germline V gene has CDR1 GTSNPN and CDR2 SVGIG (reference sequence). The CDR3 here is CAWSSRGNGYTF. As DNA, the CDR3 is TGTGCCTGGAGTTCACGGGGGAATGGCTACACCTTC.

The chain links TRBV6-6 to TRBJ2-3; 9 bases agree with TRBD2. Germline V gene sequence: CDR1 MNHNY, CDR2 SVGAGI (reference sequence). The junction had 8 bases not matched to a gene; V was cut back by 5 bases and J by 2 bases. The CDR3 totals 16 residues. CDR3 nucleotides: TGTGCCAGCAGTCGCGGGACTAGCCTCCCCACAGATACGCAGTATTTT. It specifies CASSRGTSLPTDTQYF.

The J gene is TRBJ1-5, the V gene TRBV6-1; TRBD1 matches 10 bases. V was clipped by 5 bases and J by 6 bases; unmatched bases: 13. The length of the CDR3 is 17 residues. Germline V gene sequence: CDR1 MNHNS, CDR2 SASEGT. The CDR3 protein is CASSPGQGEGGGQPQHF. The CDR3 DNA follows: TGTGCCAGCAGTCCAGGACAGGGGGAGGGCGGCGGTCAGCCCCAGCATTTT.

Comment on this clonotype: This CDR3 fails to terminate in the conserved phenylalanine or tryptophan, so it likely reflects a read error. It is unclear where the CDR3 begins or ends on the DNA, so no DNA is shown, and the CDR3 is as TCRdb lists it. The chain joins TRBV11-2 to TRBJ2-1; TRBD2 was called by the table and not checked on the DNA. Germline CDR1 and CDR2: SGHAT and FQNNGV. From its first to its last residue, the CDR3 has 15 amino acids. CDR3 sequence reads: CASSLAGARNNEQFV.

This clonotype was observed a few times. The chain couples TRBV20-1 to TRBJ2-7; D remains unclear. The CDR3 is made up of 11 amino acids. The germline V gene encodes CDR1 DFQATT and CDR2 SNEGSKA (reference sequence). Trimming pared 3 bases from V and 7 bases from J, leaving 10 bases between. CDR3 residues: CSASAQNEQYF. The DNA of the CDR3 is TGCAGTGCTAGTGCCCAGAATGAGCAGTACTTC.

Comment on this clonotype: This may stem from a read error, because a much larger clone lies one nucleotide away. The rearrangement joins TRBV20-1 to TRBJ2-5, with TRBD2 identical over 12 bases. CDR3 length equals 15 residues. J gave up 4 bases and V 2 bases, and 5 bases lay outside the gene matches. The germline gives CDR1 DFQATT, CDR2 SNEGSKA (reference sequence). For the CDR3, the DNA is TGCAGTGCTAGACCCCTAGCGGGAGGGCGAGAGACCCAGTACTTC. Protein sequence: CSARPLAGGRETQYF.

The table lists this clonotype with many counts. The chain is built from TRBV29-1 and TRBJ2-2, with TRBD2 identical over 11 bases. The length of the CDR3 is 16 residues. Germline CDR1 and CDR2: SQVTM and ANQGSEA. With 6 bases clipped from V and 0 bases from J, the junction kept 6 bases outside the gene matches. The CDR3, as DNA: TGCAGCGTCGACTCGGGACTAGCGGCGAACACCGGGGAGCTGTTTTTT. It yields the protein CSVDSGLAANTGELFF.

In regard to this clonotype: Germline and junction disagree at one end, which may indicate a read error. The chain is built from TRBV2 and TRBJ2-1, with TRBD2 identical over 9 bases. CDR1 and CDR2 from the germline V gene are SNHLY and FYNNEI. This CDR3 region has 18 residues. This chain's CDR3 is CASSEAFLAGDAYNEQFF. The CDR3 nucleotides are TGTGCCAGCAGCGAAGCCTTCTTAGCGGGAGACGCCTACAATGAGCAGTTCTTC.

As regards this clonotype: At one end, the junction sequence differs from germline, possibly due to a read error. The V call is TRBV7-2, the J call TRBJ1-4; the D gene is possibly TRBD1 (5 bases). Germline values: CDR1 SGHTA, CDR2 FQGNSA. The CDR3 length is 13 residues. The CDR3 protein is CARSQGLNEKLFF. Written as DNA, the CDR3 is TGTGCCCGCAGCCAGGGACTTAATGAAAAACTGTTTTTT.

This chain links TRBV4-1 with TRBJ2-1, with 11 nucleotides matching TRBD2. The CDR3 is 18 residues long. Germline V gene data show CDR1 as MGHRA and CDR2 as YSYEKL. V dropped 0 bases and J dropped 4; count of bases not matched to a gene: 8. CDR3 region: CASSQDALAGGIYNEQFF. Written as DNA, the CDR3 is TGCGCCAGCAGCCAAGATGCGCTAGCGGGAGGAATTTACAATGAGCAGTTCTTC.

The CDR3 is CASSYSIHLNTEAFF. The CDR3 region has the DNA TGTGCCAGCAGTTACTCGATACATTTGAACACTGAAGCTTTCTTT. The V call is TRBV6-5, the J call TRBJ1-1; D not resolved. The CDR3 contains 15 residues. V lost 0 bases to trimming and J lost 0 bases, with 8 bases between them. Germline CDR1 is MNHEY and CDR2 is SVGAGI.

The J gene is TRBJ1-6, the V gene TRBV21-1. TRBV21-1 is a known pseudogene. This CDR3 region has 15 residues. The CDR3 here is CARSKRCGETSPLHF. As DNA, the CDR3 is TGTGCCCGCAGCAAACGGTGCGGGGAAACTTCACCCCTCCACTTT.

This clonotype has more than one count but fewer than ten. V is TRBV7-8 and J is TRBJ2-7; 10 bases line up with TRBD2. Unmatched junction bases numbered 13, after V lost 1 base and J lost 7 bases. Looked up from germline, CDR1 is SGHVS and CDR2 is FQNEAQ. This CDR3 contains 17 residues. The CDR3 sequence: CASSLDYELAGVNEQYF. CDR3 coding DNA: TGTGCCAGCAGCTTAGATTATGAGCTAGCGGGAGTCAATGAGCAGTACTTC.

This clonotype was detected many times. The rearrangement joins TRBV12-3 or TRBV12-4 to TRBJ2-6; D unclear. V lost 5 bases and J lost 0, with 11 bases in between. The CDR3 contains 16 residues. The CDR3 nucleotides are TGTGCCAGCAGTGGGTTGTCCCACTCTGGGGCCAACGTCCTGACTTTC. It translates to CASSGLSHSGANVLTF.